These 2 T cell receptor beta chains originate from one sample sequenced in a study of shared clonotypes between healthy human individuals. The repertoire was sequenced with immunoSEQ multiplex PCR; TCRdb's copy has only in-frame clones and lacks some. The sample holds 2 million to 3 million clones, more than 90% seen once. The sample consisted of naive CD4+ T cells sorted from blood. Subset defined: CD45RA+ positively selected. The receptor set was obtained from a man between 18 and 35 years old in good health.

This chain joins TRBV30 and TRBJ2-1; D may be TRBD2 (5 bases). CDR3 length: 13 residues. V was trimmed by 3 bases and J by 8 bases, leaving 14 bases between them. Germline loops: CDR1 GTSNPN, CDR2 SVGIG (reference sequence). The DNA for the CDR3 is TGTGCCTGGAGGAGGGCCGGCCTCCATGAGCAGTTCTTC. It is translated as CAWRRAGLHEQFF.

V and J are TRBV18 and TRBJ2-5, with D maybe TRBD1 (5 bases). This CDR3 has 13 amino acids. The V end was cut by 4 bases, the J end by 2 bases, with 8 bases between. CDR1 KGHSH and CDR2 LQKENI come from the germline V gene. CDR3 nucleotides: TGTGCCAGCTCACAGGGGTGGCAAGAGACCCAGTACTTC. Translated, it gives CASSQGWQETQYF.